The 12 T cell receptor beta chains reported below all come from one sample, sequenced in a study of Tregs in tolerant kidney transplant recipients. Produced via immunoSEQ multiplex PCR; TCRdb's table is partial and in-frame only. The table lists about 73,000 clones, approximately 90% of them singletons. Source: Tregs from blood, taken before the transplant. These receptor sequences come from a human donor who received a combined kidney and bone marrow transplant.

CDR3 nucleotides: TGTGCCAGCAGACGTGGGGGACAGGGGGCGGGTCCCCTCCACTTT. As protein: CASRRGGQGAGPLHF. The rearrangement uses TRBV6-5 and TRBJ1-6; 12 bases match TRBD1. CDR3 length: 15 residues. V was clipped by 6 bases and J by 13 bases; unmatched bases: 10. The germline V gene encodes CDR1 MNHEY and CDR2 SVGAGI.

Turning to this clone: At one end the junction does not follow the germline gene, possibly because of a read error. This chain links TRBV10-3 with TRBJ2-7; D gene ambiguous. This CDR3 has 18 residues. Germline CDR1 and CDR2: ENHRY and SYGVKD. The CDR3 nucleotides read TGTGCAATCAGTGTAAACCCTAACCGGAACGTGGGGAAGAACGAGCAGTACTTC. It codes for CAISVNPNRNVGKNEQYF.

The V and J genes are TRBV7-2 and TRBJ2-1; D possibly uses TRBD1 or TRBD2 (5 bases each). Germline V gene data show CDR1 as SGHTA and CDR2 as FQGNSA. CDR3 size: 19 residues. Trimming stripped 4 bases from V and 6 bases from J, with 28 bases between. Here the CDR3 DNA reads TGTGCCAGCAGCTCGTACGGGGTGTCGCGGTACAATAGGGGCAATGAGCAGTTCTTC. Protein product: CASSSYGVSRYNRGNEQFF.

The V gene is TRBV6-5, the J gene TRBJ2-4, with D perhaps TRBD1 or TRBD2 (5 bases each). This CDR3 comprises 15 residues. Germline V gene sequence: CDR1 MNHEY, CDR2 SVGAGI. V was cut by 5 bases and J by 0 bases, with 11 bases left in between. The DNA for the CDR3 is TGTGCCAGCAGTGCAACCGGGACAGCCAAAAACATTCAGTACTTC. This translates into CASSATGTAKNIQYF.

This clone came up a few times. CDR3 nucleotide sequence: TGTGCCAGCAGGCTCCGACAGGGAGCCTACGAGCAGTACTTC. It encodes CASRLRQGAYEQYF. The chain uses TRBV7-9 and TRBJ2-7, with TRBD1 matching 7 bases. After removal of 6 bases from V and 2 bases from J, the junction contained 7 bases not matched to a gene. CDR3 size: 14 residues. Germline V gene data show CDR1 as SEHNR and CDR2 as FQNEAQ (reference sequence). The entire variable domain, with the rest obtained from reference TRBV7-9 and TRBJ2-7, is as follows: DTGVSQNPRHKITKRGQNVTFRCDPISEHNRLYWYRQTLGQGPEFLTYFQNEAQLEKSRLLSDRFSAERPKGSFSTLEIQRTEQGDSAMYLCASRLRQGAYEQYFGPGTRLTVT.

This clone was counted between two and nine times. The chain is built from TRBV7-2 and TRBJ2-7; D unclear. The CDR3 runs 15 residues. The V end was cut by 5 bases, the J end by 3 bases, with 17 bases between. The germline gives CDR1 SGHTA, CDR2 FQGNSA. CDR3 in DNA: TGTGCCAGCAGCCGAGGACCTTTACCTTTCTACGAGCAGTACTTC. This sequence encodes CASSRGPLPFYEQYF.

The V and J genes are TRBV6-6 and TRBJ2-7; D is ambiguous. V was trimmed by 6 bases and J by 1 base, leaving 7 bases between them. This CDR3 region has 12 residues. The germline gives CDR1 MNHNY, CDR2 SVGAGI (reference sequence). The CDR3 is CASRKDSYEQYF. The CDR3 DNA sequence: TGTGCCAGCAGGAAAGATTCCTACGAGCAGTACTTC.

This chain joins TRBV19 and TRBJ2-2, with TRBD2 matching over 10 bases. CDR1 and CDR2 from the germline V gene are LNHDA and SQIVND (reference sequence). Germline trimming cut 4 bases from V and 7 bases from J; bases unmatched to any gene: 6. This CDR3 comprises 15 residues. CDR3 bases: TGTGCCAGTAGTAGGACGGGACTAGCGATCGGGGAGCTGTTTTTT. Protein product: CASSRTGLAIGELFF.

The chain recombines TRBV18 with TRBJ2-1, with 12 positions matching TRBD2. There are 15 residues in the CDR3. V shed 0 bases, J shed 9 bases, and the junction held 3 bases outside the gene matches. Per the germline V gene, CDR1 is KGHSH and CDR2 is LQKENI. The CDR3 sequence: CASSPPGLAGSEQFF. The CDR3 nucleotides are TGTGCCAGCTCACCACCTGGACTAGCGGGAAGTGAGCAGTTCTTC.

This CDR3 is CASSPRTGWQETQYF. Here the CDR3 DNA reads TGTGCCAGCAGCCCAAGGACAGGGTGGCAAGAGACCCAGTACTTC. The J gene is TRBJ2-5, the V gene TRBV28; 8 positions match TRBD1. V shed 6 bases and J 2 bases; nucleotides not matched to a gene: 8. Looked up from germline, CDR1 is MDHEN and CDR2 is SYDVKM. This CDR3 spans 15 amino acids.

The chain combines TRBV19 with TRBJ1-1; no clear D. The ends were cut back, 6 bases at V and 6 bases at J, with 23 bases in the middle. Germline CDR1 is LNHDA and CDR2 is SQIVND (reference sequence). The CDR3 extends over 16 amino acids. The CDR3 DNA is TGTGCCAGTAGCCCCAGGAGGGAGACAACTAACGCTGAAGCTTTCTTT. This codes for CASSPRRETTNAEAFF.

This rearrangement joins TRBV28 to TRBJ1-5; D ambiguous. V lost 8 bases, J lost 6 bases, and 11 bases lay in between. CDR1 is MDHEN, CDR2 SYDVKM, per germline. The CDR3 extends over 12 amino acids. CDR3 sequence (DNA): TGTGCCAGCGATGGACGCCCTCAGCCCCAGCATTTT. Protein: CASDGRPQPQHF.